The clone carrying this T cell receptor (beta chain) was found many times. Its antigen is as yet unknown. These data come from a study of T cells after yellow fever vaccination. Whole-study results and caveats: Abundant clonotypes (contaminants from the bulk population) could be present in FACS-sorted repertoires.

After removal of 1 base from V and 5 bases from J, the junction contained 8 bases not matched to a gene. This CDR3 spans 15 amino acids. CDR1 and CDR2 (germline): SQVTM, ANQGSEA. TCRdb recomputed calls from the 5' RACE reads with MiXCR, one row per CDR3 protein. Among 500,000 to 650,000 distinct CDR3 sequences listed, roughly an eighth were seen once. The TCR originated in a man aged 30-40 years who received the YFV17D yellow fever vaccine. V gene TRBV29-1 combines with J gene TRBJ2-5; 9 bases fit TRBD1. The material sequenced was PBMCs, taken on the day of the yellow fever booster vaccination. CDR3 bases: TGCAGCGTTGAAGGCCACAGGGGGCGGCGGGAGACCCAGTACTTC. It codes for CSVEGHRGRRETQYF.